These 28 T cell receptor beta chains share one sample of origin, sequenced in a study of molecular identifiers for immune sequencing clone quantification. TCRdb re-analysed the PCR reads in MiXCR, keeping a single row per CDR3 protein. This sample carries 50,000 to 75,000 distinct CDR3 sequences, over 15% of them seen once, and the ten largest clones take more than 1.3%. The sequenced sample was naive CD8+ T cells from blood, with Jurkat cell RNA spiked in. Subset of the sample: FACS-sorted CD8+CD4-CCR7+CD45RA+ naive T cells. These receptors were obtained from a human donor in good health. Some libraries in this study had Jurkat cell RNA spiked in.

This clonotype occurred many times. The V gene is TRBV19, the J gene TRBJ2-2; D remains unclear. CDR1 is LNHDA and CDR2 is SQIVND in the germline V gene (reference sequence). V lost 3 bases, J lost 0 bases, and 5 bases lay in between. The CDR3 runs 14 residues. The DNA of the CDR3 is TGTGCCAGTAGTATGGGCACGAACACCGGGGAGCTGTTTTTT. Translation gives CASSMGTNTGELFF.

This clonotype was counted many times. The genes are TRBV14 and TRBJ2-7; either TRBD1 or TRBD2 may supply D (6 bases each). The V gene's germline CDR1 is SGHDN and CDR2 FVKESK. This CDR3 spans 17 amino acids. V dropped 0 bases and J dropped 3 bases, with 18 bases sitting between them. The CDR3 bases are TGTGCCAGCAGCCAAGATCGGGGGCCGGGACTCCACTACGAGCAGTACTTC. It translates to CASSQDRGPGLHYEQYF.

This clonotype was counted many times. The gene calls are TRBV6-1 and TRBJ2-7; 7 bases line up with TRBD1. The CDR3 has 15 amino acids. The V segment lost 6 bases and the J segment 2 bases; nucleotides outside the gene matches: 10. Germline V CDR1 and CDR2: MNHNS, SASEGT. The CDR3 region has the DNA TGTGCCAGCAGGGCCAAGACCCAGGGGGCCTACGAGCAGTACTTC. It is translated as CASRAKTQGAYEQYF.

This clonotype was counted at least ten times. As DNA, the CDR3 is TGTGCCAGCAGTTACGGCGTGACGGGACAGAACCAAGAGACCCAGTACTTC. Translated, it gives CASSYGVTGQNQETQYF. The genes are TRBV6-2 or TRBV6-3 and TRBJ2-5; 7 bases agree with TRBD1. The CDR3 is 17 amino acids. Trimming took 2 bases from V and 0 from J; bases not matched to a gene: 9. Germline CDR1 is MNHEY and CDR2 is SVGEGT.

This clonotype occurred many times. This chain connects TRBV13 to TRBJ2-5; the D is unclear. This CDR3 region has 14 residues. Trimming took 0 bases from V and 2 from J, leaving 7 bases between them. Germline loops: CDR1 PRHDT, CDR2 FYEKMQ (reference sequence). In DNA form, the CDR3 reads TGTGCCAGCAGCTTAGGTCTTATACAAGAGACCCAGTACTTC. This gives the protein CASSLGLIQETQYF.

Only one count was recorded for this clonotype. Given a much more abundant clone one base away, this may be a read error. CDR3 in amino acids: CASSGLSGTNVLTF. The CDR3 DNA reads TGTGCCAGCAGCGGACTCTCTGGGACCAACGTCCTGACTTTC. J is TRBJ2-6 and V is TRBV6-5; the D gene is possibly TRBD2 (5 bases). CDR1 is MNHEY and CDR2 is SVGAGI in the germline V gene. This CDR3 spans 14 amino acids.

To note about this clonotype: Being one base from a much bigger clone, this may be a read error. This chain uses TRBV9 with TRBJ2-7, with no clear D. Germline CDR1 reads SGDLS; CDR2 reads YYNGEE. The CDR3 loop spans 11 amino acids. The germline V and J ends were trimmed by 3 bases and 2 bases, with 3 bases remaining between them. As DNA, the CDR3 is TGTGCCAGCAGCGAGGCCTACGAGCAGTACTTC. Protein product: CASSEAYEQYF.

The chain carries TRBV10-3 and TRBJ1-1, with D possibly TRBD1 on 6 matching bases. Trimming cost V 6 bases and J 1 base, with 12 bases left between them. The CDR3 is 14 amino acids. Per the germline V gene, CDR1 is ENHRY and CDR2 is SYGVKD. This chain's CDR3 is CAIREAGENTEAFF. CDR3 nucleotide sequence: TGTGCCATCAGGGAAGCAGGGGAGAACACTGAAGCTTTCTTT.

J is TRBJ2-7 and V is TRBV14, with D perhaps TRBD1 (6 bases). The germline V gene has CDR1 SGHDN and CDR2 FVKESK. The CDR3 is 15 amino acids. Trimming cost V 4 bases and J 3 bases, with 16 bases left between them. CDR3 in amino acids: CASSPTGFGFYEQYF. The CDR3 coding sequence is TGTGCCAGCAGCCCAACAGGGTTCGGCTTCTACGAGCAGTACTTC.

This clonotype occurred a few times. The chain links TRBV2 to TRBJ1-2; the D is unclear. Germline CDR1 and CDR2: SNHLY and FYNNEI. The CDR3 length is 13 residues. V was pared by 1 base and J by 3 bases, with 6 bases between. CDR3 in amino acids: CASSEEGDYGYTF. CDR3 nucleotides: TGTGCCAGCAGTGAAGAGGGAGACTATGGCTACACCTTC.

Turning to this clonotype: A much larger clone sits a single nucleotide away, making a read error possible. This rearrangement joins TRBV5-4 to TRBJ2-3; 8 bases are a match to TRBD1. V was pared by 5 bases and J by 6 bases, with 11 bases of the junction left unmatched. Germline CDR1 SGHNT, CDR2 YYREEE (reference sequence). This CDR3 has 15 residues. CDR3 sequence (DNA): TGTGCCAGCAGAAAGGACAGGGTCGGGTTGGATACGCAGTATTTT. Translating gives CASRKDRVGLDTQYF.

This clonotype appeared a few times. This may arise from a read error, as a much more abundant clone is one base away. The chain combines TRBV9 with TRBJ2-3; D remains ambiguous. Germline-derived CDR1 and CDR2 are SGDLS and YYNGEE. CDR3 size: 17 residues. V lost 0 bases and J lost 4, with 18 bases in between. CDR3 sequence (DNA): TGTGCCAGCAGCGTAGGGAGCAGACAACCGCTGTCAGATACGCAGTATTTT. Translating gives CASSVGSRQPLSDTQYF.

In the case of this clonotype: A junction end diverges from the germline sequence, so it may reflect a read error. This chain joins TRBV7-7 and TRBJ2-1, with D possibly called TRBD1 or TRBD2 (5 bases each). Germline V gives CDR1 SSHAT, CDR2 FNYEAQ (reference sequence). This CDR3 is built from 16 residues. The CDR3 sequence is CASSPEGSLGYDEQFF. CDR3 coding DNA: TGTGCTAGCAGCCCCGAGGGGAGTCTCGGTTATGATGAGCAGTTCTTC.

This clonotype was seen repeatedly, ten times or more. CDR3 residues: CASSPRPGTGRVQYF. The CDR3 DNA sequence: TGTGCCAGCAGTCCACGCCCCGGGACAGGGAGGGTGCAGTACTTC. This chain links TRBV28 with TRBJ2-7; 9 positions match TRBD1. The V and J ends lost 5 bases and 9 bases, in that order; junction bases with no gene match: 14. From germline, CDR1 is MDHEN and CDR2 SYDVKM. CDR3 length equals 15 residues.

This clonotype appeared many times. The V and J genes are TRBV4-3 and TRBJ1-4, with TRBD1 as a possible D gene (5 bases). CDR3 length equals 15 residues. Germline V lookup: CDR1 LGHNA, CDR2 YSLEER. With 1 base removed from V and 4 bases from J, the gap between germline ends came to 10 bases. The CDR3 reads CASSQGTGSNEKLFF. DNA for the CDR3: TGCGCCAGCAGCCAAGGAACAGGCAGTAATGAAAAACTGTTTTTT.

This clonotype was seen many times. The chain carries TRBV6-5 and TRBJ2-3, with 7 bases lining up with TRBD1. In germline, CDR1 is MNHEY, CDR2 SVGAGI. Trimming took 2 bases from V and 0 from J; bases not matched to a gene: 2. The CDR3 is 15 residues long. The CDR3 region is CASSYTGESTDTQYF. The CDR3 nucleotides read TGTGCCAGCAGTTACACAGGGGAGAGCACAGATACGCAGTATTTT.

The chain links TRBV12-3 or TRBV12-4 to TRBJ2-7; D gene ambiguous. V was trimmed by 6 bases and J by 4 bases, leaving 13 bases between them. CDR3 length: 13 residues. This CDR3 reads CASSQHTDYEQYF. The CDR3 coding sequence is TGTGCCAGCAGCCAACATACAGATTACGAGCAGTACTTC.

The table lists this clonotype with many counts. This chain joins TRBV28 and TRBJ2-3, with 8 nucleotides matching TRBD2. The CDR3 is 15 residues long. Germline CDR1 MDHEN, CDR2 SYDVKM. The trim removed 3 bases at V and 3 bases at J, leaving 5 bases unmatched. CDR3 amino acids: CASSFELAGTDTQYF. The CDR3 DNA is TGTGCCAGCAGTTTTGAGCTAGCGGGTACAGATACGCAGTATTTT. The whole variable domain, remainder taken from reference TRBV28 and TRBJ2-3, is DVKVTQSSRYLVKRTGEKVFLECVQDMDHENMFWYRQDPGLGLRLIYFSYDVKMKEKGDIPEGYSVSREKKERFSLILESASTNQTSMYLCASSFELAGTDTQYFGPGTRLTVL.

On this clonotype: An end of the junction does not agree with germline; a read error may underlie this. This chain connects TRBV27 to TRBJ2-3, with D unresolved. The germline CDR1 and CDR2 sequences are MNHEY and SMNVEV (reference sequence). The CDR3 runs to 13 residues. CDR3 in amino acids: CACRTVITDTQYF. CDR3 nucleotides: TGTGCCTGCAGAACGGTCATCACAGATACGCAGTATTTT.

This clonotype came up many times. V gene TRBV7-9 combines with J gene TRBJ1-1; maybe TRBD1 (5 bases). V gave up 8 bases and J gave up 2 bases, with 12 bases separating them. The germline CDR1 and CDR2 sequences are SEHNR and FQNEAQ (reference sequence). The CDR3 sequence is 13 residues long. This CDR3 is CASSPTGNTEAFF. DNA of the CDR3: TGTGCCAGCTCACCAACAGGTAACACTGAAGCTTTCTTT. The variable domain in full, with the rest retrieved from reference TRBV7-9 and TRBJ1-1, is DTGVSQNPRHKITKRGQNVTFRCDPISEHNRLYWYRQTLGQGPEFLTYFQNEAQLEKSRLLSDRFSAERPKGSFSTLEIQRTEQGDSAMYLCASSPTGNTEAFFGQGTRLTVV.

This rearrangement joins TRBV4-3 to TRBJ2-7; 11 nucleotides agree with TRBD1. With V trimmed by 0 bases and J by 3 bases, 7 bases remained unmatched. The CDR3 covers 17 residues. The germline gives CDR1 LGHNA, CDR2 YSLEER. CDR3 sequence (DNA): TGCGCCAGCAGCCAAGATCGCACCGGGACAGGGGGCTACGAGCAGTACTTC. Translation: CASSQDRTGTGGYEQYF.

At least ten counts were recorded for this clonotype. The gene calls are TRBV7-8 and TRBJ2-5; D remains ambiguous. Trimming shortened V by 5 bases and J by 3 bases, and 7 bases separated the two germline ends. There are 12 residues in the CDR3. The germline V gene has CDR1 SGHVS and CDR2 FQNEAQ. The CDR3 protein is CASSPRKETQYF. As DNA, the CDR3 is TGTGCCAGCAGCCCGCGCAAAGAGACCCAGTACTTC.

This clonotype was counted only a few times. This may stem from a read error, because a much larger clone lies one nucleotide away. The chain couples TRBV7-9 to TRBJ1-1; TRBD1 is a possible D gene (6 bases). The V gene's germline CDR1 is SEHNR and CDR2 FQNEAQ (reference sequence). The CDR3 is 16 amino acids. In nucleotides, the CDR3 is TGTGCCAGCATTAAAAGGACAGACTACTCGAACACTGTAGCTTTCTTT. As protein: CASIKRTDYSNTVAFF.

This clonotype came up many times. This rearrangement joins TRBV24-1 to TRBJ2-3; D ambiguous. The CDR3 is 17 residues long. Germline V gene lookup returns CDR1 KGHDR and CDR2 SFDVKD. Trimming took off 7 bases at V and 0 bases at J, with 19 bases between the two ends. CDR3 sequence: CATSDRLGSVSTDTQYF. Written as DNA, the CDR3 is TGTGCCACCAGCGACCGCCTAGGTTCGGTAAGCACAGATACGCAGTATTTT.

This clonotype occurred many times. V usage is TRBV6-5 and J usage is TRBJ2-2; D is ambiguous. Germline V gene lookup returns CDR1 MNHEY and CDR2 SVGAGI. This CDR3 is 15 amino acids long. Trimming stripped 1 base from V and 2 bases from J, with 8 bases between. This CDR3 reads CASSYLLGNTGELFF. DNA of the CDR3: TGTGCCAGCAGTTACTTGCTCGGCAACACCGGGGAGCTGTTTTTT.

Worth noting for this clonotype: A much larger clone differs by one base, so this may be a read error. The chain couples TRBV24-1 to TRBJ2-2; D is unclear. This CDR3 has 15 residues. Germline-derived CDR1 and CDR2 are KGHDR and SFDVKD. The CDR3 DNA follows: TGTGCCACCAGTGGTTTGAGGCGCAACACCGGGGAGCTGTTTTTT. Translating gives CATSGLRRNTGELFF.

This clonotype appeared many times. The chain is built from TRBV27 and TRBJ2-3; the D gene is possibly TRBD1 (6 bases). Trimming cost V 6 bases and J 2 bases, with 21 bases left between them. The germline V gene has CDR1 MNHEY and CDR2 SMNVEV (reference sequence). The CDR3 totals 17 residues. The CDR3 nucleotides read TGTGCCAGCAGCCCAGGGGCCTCCCAGCGGTTCACAGATACGCAGTATTTT. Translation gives CASSPGASQRFTDTQYF.

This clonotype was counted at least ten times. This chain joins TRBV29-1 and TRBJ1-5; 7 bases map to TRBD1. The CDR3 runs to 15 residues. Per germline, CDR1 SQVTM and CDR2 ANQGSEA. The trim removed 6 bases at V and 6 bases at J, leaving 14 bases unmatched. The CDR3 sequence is CSVRMFTGVPQPQHF. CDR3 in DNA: TGCAGCGTCCGAATGTTCACAGGGGTCCCTCAGCCCCAGCATTTT. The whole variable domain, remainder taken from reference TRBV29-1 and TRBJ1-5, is SAVISQKPSRDICQRGTSLTIQCQVDSQVTMMFWYRQQPGQSLTLIATANQGSEATYESGFVIDKFPISRPNLTFSTLTVSNMSPEDSSIYLCSVRMFTGVPQPQHFGDGTRLSIL.